These 17 T cell receptor beta chains came from one sample sequenced in a study of T cell changes during pregnancy in multiple sclerosis. Assay used: immunoSEQ multiplex PCR; TCRdb lists only in-frame clones, some missing. The profile shows 50,000 to 55,000 clones, around 90% of them singletons. The source material was CD4+ T cells from peripheral blood mononuclear cells, sampled after pregnancy. The receptors originated from a female donor with multiple sclerosis, enrolled in a pregnancy study.

The rearrangement links TRBV14 to TRBJ1-2; 10 bases are shared with TRBD1. The CDR3 is 14 amino acids. V gave up 4 bases and J gave up 8 bases; unmatched junction bases: 7. Germline V gives CDR1 SGHDN, CDR2 FVKESK. DNA for the CDR3: TGTGCCAGCAGCCTGACAGGGGGCGTCGACGGCTACACCTTC. Encoded protein: CASSLTGGVDGYTF.

The chain uses TRBV28 and TRBJ2-2, with 11 positions matching TRBD2. The CDR3 is 16 amino acids. CDR1 is MDHEN, CDR2 SYDVKM, per germline. Trimming cost V 7 bases and J 1 base; bases outside gene matches: 5. The CDR3 region has the DNA TGTGCCAGCACTCTGACTAGCGGGAAGAACACCGGGGAGCTGTTTTTT. It yields the protein CASTLTSGKNTGELFF.

This chain joins TRBV5-1 and TRBJ2-7; 7 nucleotides agree with TRBD1. This CDR3 region has 14 residues. J lost 8 bases, V lost 6 bases, and 14 bases had no gene match. Germline CDR1 reads SGHRS; CDR2 reads YFSETQ. The CDR3 sequence is CASKEGADVMQQYF. The CDR3 DNA is TGCGCCAGCAAAGAGGGGGCGGACGTTATGCAGCAGTACTTC.

V and J are TRBV27 and TRBJ2-2; TRBD2 matches at 16 bases. V lost 1 base, J lost 6 bases, and 11 bases stayed unmatched. The CDR3 has 20 residues. Germline loops: CDR1 MNHEY, CDR2 SMNVEV (reference sequence). The DNA of the CDR3 is TGTGCCAGCAGTTTATATAGCAGGGGACTAGCGGGAGGGCGAGCCGGGGAGCTGTTTTTT. This gives the protein CASSLYSRGLAGGRAGELFF.

CDR3 in amino acids: CASSFGTASGNTIYF. In DNA form, the CDR3 reads TGTGCCAGCAGCTTCGGGACAGCCTCTGGAAACACCATATATTTT. This chain links TRBV7-2 with TRBJ1-3; 7 bases are shared with TRBD1. After removal of 3 bases from V and 0 bases from J, the junction contained 2 bases not matched to a gene. The CDR3 loop spans 15 amino acids. Germline CDR1 is SGHTA and CDR2 is FQGNSA.

The chain uses TRBV19 and TRBJ2-7; TRBD1 is a possible D gene (7 bases). V was pared by 6 bases and J by 0 bases, with 15 bases between. The germline CDR1 and CDR2 sequences are LNHDA and SQIVND (reference sequence). The CDR3 covers 15 residues. The CDR3 reads CASRRPGGSSYEQYF. DNA of the CDR3: TGTGCCAGTAGACGACCAGGGGGGAGCTCCTACGAGCAGTACTTC.

The CDR3 sequence is CASSPPIGGTNEKLFF. CDR3 DNA: TGTGCCAGCAGCCCCCCGATCGGGGGAACTAATGAAAAACTGTTTTTT. The chain links TRBV7-8 to TRBJ1-4, with D possibly matching TRBD1 (5 bases). Germline V lookup: CDR1 SGHVS, CDR2 FQNEAQ. The CDR3 spans 16 residues. V lost 5 bases to trimming and J lost 1 base, with 14 bases between them.

The chain uses TRBV7-3 and TRBJ1-2; 7 bases match TRBD1. The germline V gene has CDR1 SGHTA and CDR2 FQGTGA. This CDR3 region has 13 residues. J gave up 7 bases and V 5 bases, and 7 bases lay outside the gene matches. The CDR3 protein is CASSPQGVGGYTF. The CDR3 nucleotides read TGTGCCAGCAGCCCCCAGGGGGTCGGTGGCTACACCTTC. Supplemented by reference TRBV7-3 and TRBJ1-2, the full variable domain reads GAGVSQTPSNKVTEKGKYVELRCDPISGHTALYWYRQSLGQGPEFLIYFQGTGAADDSGLPNDRFFAVRPEGSVSTLKIQRTERGDSAVYLCASSPQGVGGYTFGSGTRLTVV.

The sample holds a few counts of this clone. V is TRBV30 and J is TRBJ1-5, with 8 bases matching TRBD1. Per germline, CDR1 GTSNPN and CDR2 SVGIG (reference sequence). The CDR3 sequence is 15 residues long. Losses at the gene ends were 1 base for V and 2 bases for J; bases not matched to a gene: 4. The CDR3 region is CAWSGKTGGNQPQHF. The CDR3 region has the DNA TGTGCCTGGAGTGGAAAGACAGGGGGCAATCAGCCCCAGCATTTT. The full variable domain, with the rest looked up from reference TRBV30 and TRBJ1-5, is SQTIHQWPATLVQPVGSPLSLECTVEGTSNPNLYWYRQAAGRGLQLLFYSVGIGQISSEVPQNLSASRPQDRQFILSSKKLLLSDSGFYLCAWSGKTGGNQPQHFGDGTRLSIL.

The chain carries TRBV7-2 and TRBJ2-5; a possible D gene is TRBD2 (5 bases). CDR1 and CDR2 (germline): SGHTA, FQGNSA. Trimming pared 0 bases from V and 3 bases from J, leaving 14 bases between. This CDR3 comprises 16 residues. CDR3: CASSLALGRTEETQYF. CDR3 in DNA: TGTGCCAGCAGCTTAGCGCTAGGGAGAACCGAAGAGACCCAGTACTTC.

V and J are TRBV6-5 and TRBJ2-5; D remains ambiguous. The germline gives CDR1 MNHEY, CDR2 SVGAGI. Trimming shortened V by 0 bases and J by 11 bases, and 10 bases separated the two germline ends. This CDR3 has 12 amino acids. This chain's CDR3 is CASSYSNGLQYF. CDR3 in DNA: TGTGCCAGCAGTTACTCGAATGGCTTACAGTACTTC.

The J gene is TRBJ1-1, the V gene TRBV4-2, with D tentatively TRBD1 (6 bases). The CDR3 has 13 amino acids. From germline, CDR1 is LGHNA and CDR2 YNFKEQ. V gave up 0 bases and J gave up 8 bases, with 10 bases separating them. The chain's CDR3 is CASSQDGGAEAFF. CDR3 DNA: TGTGCCAGCAGCCAAGACGGGGGGGCGGAAGCTTTCTTT.

This chain uses TRBV19 with TRBJ2-7; weak D call: TRBD1 (6 bases). CDR1 is LNHDA, CDR2 SQIVND, per germline (reference sequence). There are 13 residues in the CDR3. V was clipped by 6 bases and J by 6 bases, with 15 bases between them. The CDR3 here is CASSRRQASEQYF. CDR3 DNA: TGTGCCAGTAGCCGTAGACAGGCCTCCGAGCAGTACTTC. The full variable domain, with the rest looked up from reference TRBV19 and TRBJ2-7, is DGGITQSPKYLFRKEGQNVTLSCEQNLNHDAMYWYRQDPGQGLRLIYYSQIVNDFQKGDIAEGYSVSREKKESFPLTVTSAQKNPTAFYLCASSRRQASEQYFGPGTRLTVT.

The J gene is TRBJ2-3, the V gene TRBV5-1; TRBD1 matches at 7 bases. J was trimmed by 0 bases and V by 4 bases; bases with no gene match: 5. From germline, CDR1 is SGHRS and CDR2 YFSETQ. The CDR3 runs 15 residues. CDR3 in DNA: TGCGCCAGCAGCGTACAACAGGGGAGCACAGATACGCAGTATTTT. This translates into CASSVQQGSTDTQYF.

This clone has more than one count but fewer than ten. This chain connects TRBV4-1 to TRBJ1-4; D may be TRBD1 (5 bases). Germline-derived CDR1 and CDR2 are MGHRA and YSYEKL. The CDR3 covers 14 residues. Trimming took 4 bases from V and 7 from J, leaving 13 bases between them. CDR3 nucleotide sequence: TGCGCCAGCAGCCCCAGGGTGGAGGGTGAAAAACTGTTTTTT. Encoded protein: CASSPRVEGEKLFF.

This sequence joins TRBV6-6 and TRBJ1-5, with D unclear. Trimming removed 4 bases at V and 2 bases at J, with 6 bases between. Looked up from germline, CDR1 is MNHNY and CDR2 is SVGAGI (reference sequence). The CDR3 loop spans 13 amino acids. DNA for the CDR3: TGTGCCAGCAGTTTTATTGGCAATCAGCCCCAGCATTTT. It encodes CASSFIGNQPQHF.

The sample holds one count of this clone. CDR3 DNA: TGTGCCAGCAGACAACCCTCCGGGGGACGGGGAGAGCAGTTCTTC. It codes for CASRQPSGGRGEQFF. The chain has TRBV6-5 and TRBJ2-1; perhaps TRBD2 as D (6 bases). Germline V gene lookup returns CDR1 MNHEY and CDR2 SVGAGI. V gave up 6 bases and J gave up 10 bases, with 22 bases separating them. The CDR3 totals 15 residues.